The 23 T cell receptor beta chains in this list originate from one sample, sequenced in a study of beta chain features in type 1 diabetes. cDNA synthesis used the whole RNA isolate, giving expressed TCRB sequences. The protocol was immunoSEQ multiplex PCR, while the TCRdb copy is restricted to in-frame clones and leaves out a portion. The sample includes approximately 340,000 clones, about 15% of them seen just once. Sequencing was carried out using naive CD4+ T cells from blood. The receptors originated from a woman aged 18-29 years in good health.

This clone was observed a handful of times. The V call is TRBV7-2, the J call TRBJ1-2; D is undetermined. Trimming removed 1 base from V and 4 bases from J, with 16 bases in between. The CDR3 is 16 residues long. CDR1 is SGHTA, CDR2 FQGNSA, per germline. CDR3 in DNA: TGTGCCAGCAGCTTAGAGTTTACACGCCCCCTCTATGGCTACACCTTC. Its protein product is CASSLEFTRPLYGYTF.

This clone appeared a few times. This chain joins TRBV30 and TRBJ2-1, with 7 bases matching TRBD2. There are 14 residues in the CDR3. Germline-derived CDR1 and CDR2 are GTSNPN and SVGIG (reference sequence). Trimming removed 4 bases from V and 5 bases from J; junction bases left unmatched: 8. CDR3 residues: CAWKVGRSHNEQFF. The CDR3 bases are TGTGCCTGGAAGGTCGGGAGGTCCCACAATGAGCAGTTCTTC.

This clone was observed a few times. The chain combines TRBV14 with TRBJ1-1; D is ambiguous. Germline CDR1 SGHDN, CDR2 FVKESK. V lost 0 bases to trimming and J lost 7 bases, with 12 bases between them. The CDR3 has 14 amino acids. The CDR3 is CASSQDPGVYEAFF. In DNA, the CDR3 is TGTGCCAGCAGCCAAGATCCGGGAGTCTATGAAGCTTTCTTT.

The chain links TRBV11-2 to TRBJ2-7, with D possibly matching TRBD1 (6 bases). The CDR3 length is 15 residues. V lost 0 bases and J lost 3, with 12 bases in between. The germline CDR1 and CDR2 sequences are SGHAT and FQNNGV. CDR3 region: CASSLDQGTHYEQYF. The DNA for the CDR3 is TGTGCCAGCAGCTTAGACCAGGGGACCCACTACGAGCAGTACTTC.

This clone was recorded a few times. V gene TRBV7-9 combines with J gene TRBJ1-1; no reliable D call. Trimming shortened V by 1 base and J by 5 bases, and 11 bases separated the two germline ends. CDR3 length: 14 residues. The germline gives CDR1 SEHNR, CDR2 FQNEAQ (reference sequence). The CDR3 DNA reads TGTGCCAGCAGCTTAGGGGCCATTGGGACTGAAGCTTTCTTT. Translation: CASSLGAIGTEAFF.

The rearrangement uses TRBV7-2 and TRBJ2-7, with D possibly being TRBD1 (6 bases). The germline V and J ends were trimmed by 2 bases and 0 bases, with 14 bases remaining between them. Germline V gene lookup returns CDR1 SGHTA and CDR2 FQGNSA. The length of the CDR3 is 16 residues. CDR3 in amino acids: CASSLQSTGSSYEQYF. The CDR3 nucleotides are TGTGCCAGCAGCTTACAGTCGACAGGAAGCTCCTACGAGCAGTACTTC.

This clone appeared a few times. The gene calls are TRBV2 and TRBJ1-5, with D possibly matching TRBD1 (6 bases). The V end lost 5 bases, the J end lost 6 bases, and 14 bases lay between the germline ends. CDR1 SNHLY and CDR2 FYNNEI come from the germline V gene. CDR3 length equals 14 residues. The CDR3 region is CASSSQGQRQPQHF. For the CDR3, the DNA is TGTGCCAGCAGTTCCCAGGGGCAGCGTCAGCCCCAGCATTTT. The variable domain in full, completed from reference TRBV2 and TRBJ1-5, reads EPEVTQTPSHQVTQMGQEVILRCVPISNHLYFYWYRQILGQKVEFLVSFYNNEISEKSEIFDDQFSVERPDGSNFTLKIRSTKLEDSAMYFCASSSQGQRQPQHFGDGTRLSIL.

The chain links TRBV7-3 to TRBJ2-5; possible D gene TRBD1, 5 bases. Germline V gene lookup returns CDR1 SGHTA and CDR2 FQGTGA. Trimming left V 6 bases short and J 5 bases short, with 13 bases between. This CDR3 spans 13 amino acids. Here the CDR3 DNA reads TGTGCCAGCAGTATGTGGGGCTCGGAGACCCAGTACTTC. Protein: CASSMWGSETQYF.

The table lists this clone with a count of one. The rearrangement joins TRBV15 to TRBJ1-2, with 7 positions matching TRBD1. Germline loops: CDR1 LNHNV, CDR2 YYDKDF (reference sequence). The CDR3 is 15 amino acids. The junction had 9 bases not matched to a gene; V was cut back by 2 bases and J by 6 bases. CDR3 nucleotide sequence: TGTGCCACCAGCAGATACAGGACAGGAGAAAATGGCTACACCTTC. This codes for CATSRYRTGENGYTF.

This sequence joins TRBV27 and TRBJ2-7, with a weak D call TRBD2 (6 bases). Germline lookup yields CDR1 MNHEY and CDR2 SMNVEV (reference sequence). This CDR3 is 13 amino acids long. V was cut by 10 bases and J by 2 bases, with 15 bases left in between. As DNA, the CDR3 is TGTGCCACTCGAGGAGGGGAGACCTACGAGCAGTACTTC. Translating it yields CATRGGETYEQYF.

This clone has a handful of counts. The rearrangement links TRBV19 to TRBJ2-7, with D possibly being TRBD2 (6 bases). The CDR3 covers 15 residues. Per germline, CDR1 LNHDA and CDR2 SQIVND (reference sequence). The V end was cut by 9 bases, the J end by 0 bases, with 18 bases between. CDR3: CARVVEAGLSYEQYF. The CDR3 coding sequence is TGTGCCAGAGTAGTCGAAGCGGGCCTCTCCTACGAGCAGTACTTC.

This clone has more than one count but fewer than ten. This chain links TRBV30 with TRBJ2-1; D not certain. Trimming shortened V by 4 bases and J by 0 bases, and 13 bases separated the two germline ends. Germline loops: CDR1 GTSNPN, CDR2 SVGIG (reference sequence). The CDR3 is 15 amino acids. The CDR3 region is CAWMRRSSSYNEQFF. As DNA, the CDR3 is TGTGCCTGGATGAGGCGATCCAGCTCCTACAATGAGCAGTTCTTC.

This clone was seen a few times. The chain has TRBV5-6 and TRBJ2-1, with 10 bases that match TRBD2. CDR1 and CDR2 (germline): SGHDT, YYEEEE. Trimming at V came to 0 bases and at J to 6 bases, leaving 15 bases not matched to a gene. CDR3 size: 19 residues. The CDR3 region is CASSLAASGSFGVGNEQFF. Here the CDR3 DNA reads TGTGCCAGCAGCTTGGCGGCTAGCGGGAGCTTTGGGGTCGGCAATGAGCAGTTCTTC. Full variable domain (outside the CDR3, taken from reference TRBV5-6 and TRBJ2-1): DAGVTQSPTHLIKTRGQQVTLRCSPKSGHDTVSWYQQALGQGPQFIFQYYEEEERQRGNFPDRFSGHQFPNYSSELNVNALLLGDSALYLCASSLAASGSFGVGNEQFFGPGTRLTVL.

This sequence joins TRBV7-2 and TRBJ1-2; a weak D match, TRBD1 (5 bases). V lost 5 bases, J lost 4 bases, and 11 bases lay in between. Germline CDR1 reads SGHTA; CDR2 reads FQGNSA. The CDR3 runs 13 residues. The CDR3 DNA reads TGTGCCAGCAGCCAATTCAGGGCCTATGGCTACACCTTC. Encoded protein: CASSQFRAYGYTF.

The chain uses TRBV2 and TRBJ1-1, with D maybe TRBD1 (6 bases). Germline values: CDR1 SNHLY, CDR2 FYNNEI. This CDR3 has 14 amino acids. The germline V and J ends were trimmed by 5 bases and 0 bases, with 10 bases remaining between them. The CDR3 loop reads CASSLGQLNTEAFF. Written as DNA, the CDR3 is TGTGCCAGCAGTCTAGGACAGTTGAACACTGAAGCTTTCTTT.

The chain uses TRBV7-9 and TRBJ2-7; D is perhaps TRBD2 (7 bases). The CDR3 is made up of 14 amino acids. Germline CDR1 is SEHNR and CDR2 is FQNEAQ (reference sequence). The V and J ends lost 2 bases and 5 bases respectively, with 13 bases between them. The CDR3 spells CASSLTRGADEQYF. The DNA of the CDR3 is TGTGCCAGCAGCTTAACTCGGGGGGCGGACGAGCAGTACTTC. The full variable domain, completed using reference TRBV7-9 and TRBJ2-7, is DTGVSQNPRHKITKRGQNVTFRCDPISEHNRLYWYRQTLGQGPEFLTYFQNEAQLEKSRLLSDRFSAERPKGSFSTLEIQRTEQGDSAMYLCASSLTRGADEQYFGPGTRLTVT.

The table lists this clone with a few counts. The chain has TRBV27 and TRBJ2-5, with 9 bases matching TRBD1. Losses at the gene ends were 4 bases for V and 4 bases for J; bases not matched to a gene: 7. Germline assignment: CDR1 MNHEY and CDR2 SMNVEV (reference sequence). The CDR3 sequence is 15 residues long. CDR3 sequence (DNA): TGTGCCAGCAGTTCCTCCGGGACAGGGCGAGAGACCCAGTACTTC. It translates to CASSSSGTGRETQYF.

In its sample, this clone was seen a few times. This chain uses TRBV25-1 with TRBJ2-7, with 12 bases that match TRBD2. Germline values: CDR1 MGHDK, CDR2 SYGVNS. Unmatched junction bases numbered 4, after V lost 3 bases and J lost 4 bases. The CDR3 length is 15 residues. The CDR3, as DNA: TGTGCCAGCAGTGAGGGACTAGCGGGCTCATACGAGCAGTACTTC. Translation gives CASSEGLAGSYEQYF.

This chain's CDR3 is CASSWHRNQPQHF. CDR3 bases: TGTGCCAGCAGTTGGCACAGGAATCAGCCCCAGCATTTT. V is TRBV28 and J is TRBJ1-5; TRBD1 is a possible D gene (5 bases). The germline V and J ends were trimmed by 4 bases and 4 bases, with 8 bases remaining between them. Germline lookup yields CDR1 MDHEN and CDR2 SYDVKM. The CDR3 consists of 13 residues.

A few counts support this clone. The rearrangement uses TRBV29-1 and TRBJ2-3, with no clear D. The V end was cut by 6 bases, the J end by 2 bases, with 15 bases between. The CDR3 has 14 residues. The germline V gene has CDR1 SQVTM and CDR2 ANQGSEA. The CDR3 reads CSVVPSANTDTQYF. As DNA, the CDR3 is TGCAGCGTCGTCCCCAGCGCAAACACAGATACGCAGTATTTT.

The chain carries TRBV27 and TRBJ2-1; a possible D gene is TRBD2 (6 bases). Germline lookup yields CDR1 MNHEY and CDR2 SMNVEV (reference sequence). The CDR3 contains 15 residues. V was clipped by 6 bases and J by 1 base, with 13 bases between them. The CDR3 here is CASRRDWRSYNEQFF. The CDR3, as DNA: TGTGCCAGCAGGCGGGACTGGAGATCCTACAATGAGCAGTTCTTC.

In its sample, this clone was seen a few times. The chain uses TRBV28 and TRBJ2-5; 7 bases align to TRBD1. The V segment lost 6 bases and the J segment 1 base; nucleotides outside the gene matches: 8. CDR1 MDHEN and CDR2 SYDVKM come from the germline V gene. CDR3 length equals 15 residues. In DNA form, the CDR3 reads TGTGCCAGCAGCTATCAGACAGGGTCCCAAGAGACCCAGTACTTC. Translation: CASSYQTGSQETQYF.

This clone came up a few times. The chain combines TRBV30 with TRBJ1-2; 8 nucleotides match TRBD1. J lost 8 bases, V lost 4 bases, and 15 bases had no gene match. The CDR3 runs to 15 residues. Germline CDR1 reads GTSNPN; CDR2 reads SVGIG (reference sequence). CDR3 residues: CAWIRRDRLRGGYTF. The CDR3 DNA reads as TGTGCCTGGATTCGCCGGGACAGGCTGCGGGGGGGCTACACCTTC.